Sequencing of this T cell receptor (beta chain) was carried out in a study of blood T cell repertoires in COVID-19. At the level of the study: PBMCs, B-cell-depleted T cells, or T cells provided the cDNA or gDNA that made up the material.

In the original analysis: Estimation of nucleated cell counts relied on the amplification of reference gene primers. Produced via immunoSEQ multiplex PCR; TCRdb's table is partial and in-frame only. For V, J and clone size, that table is used; D and trimming come from the DNA. The repertoire holds almost 200,000 clones, 70% to 90% seen once, with around 8.9% in the top ten. CDR1 and CDR2 from the germline V gene are KGHDR and SFDVKD. The CDR3 is 17 residues long. Trimming at V came to 3 bases and at J to 0 bases, leaving 7 bases not matched to a gene. The participants were between about 18 and 100 years old and came from 24 US areas. Donors in Cohort 3 who had recovered were those with two negative PCRs, healthcare professional clearance, or resolution of their symptoms.

Sequencing was done on a sample of PBMCs or T cells enriched from blood (not recorded which). The genes are TRBV24-1 and TRBJ2-1; 7 bases agree with TRBD2. The receptor was derived from a woman under 30 who had recovered from COVID-19. The CDR3 is CATSDPSSGSSYNEQFF. CDR3 nucleotide sequence: TGTGCCACCAGTGATCCTTCTAGCGGAAGCTCCTACAATGAGCAGTTCTTC.